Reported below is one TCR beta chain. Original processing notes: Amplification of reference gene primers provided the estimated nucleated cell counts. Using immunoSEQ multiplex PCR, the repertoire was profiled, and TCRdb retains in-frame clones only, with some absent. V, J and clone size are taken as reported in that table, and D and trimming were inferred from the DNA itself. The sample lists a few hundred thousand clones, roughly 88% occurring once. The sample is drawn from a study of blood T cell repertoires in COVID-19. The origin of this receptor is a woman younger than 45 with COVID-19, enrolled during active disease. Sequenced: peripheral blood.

The CDR3 region has the DNA TGCGCCAGCAGCTTGGGGACAGGGGAGGACCAGCCCCAGCATTTT. Amino acids: CASSLGTGEDQPQHF. This rearrangement joins TRBV5-1 to TRBJ1-5; 9 positions agree with TRBD1. The length of the CDR3 is 15 residues. After removal of 0 bases from V and 7 bases from J, the junction contained 5 bases not matched to a gene. Germline V gene data show CDR1 as SGHRS and CDR2 as YFSETQ.